Below are 12 T cell receptor beta chains sequenced from a single sample in a study of T cells expressing NK-cell markers. No DNA is given; TCRdb re-called the 5' RACE reads and lists each CDR3 protein once. This sample contains 250,000 to 300,000 distinct CDR3 sequences. The sample consisted of blood T cells: a sorted CD56 or NKG2C T cell subset, CD4+ or CD8+ T cells, or bulk PBMC T cells (not recorded which). The source of these receptors is a man aged 18 to 30 in good health.

The chain carries TRBV24-1 and TRBJ1-3. Per germline, CDR1 KGHDR and CDR2 SFDVKD. This CDR3 comprises 14 residues. CDR3 protein: CATSDGNSGNTIYF.

The chain is built from TRBV29-1 and TRBJ2-1. The CDR3 length is 14 residues. Germline V gene data show CDR1 as SQVTM and CDR2 as ANQGSEA. The CDR3: CSVVGRTTYNEQFF.

The CDR3 loop is CASSFVLAGPQETQYF. This chain joins TRBV5-1 and TRBJ2-5; TCRdb indicates TRBD2, and absent DNA this call remains unverified. The CDR3 is made up of 16 amino acids. Germline V lookup: CDR1 SGHRS, CDR2 YFSETQ.

The rearrangement uses TRBV6-1 and TRBJ2-7; TCRdb returns TRBD1, unconfirmable since there is no DNA. Germline CDR1 reads MNHNS; CDR2 reads SASEGT. This CDR3 comprises 14 residues. The CDR3 is CASTRVDRAYEQYF.

The genes are TRBV7-6 and TRBJ2-1; checking the TCRdb D call of TRBD1 is not possible without DNA. Per germline, CDR1 SGHVS and CDR2 FNYEAQ. This CDR3 has 14 residues. CDR3 residues: CASSLQGANNEQFF. Filled out from reference TRBV7-6 and TRBJ2-1, the complete variable domain reads GAGVSQSPRYKVTKRGQDVALRCDPISGHVSLYWYRQALGQGPEFLTYFNYEAQQDKSGLPNDRFSAERPEGSISTLTIQRTEQRDSAMYRCASSLQGANNEQFFGPGTRLTVL.

This sequence joins TRBV5-6 and TRBJ2-5. Germline values: CDR1 SGHDT, CDR2 YYEEEE. The CDR3 runs 13 residues. The CDR3: CASSLDVRETQYF.

The chain has TRBV9 and TRBJ2-2; lacking DNA, the TRBD1 call made by TCRdb goes unchecked. This CDR3 region has 16 residues. The germline gives CDR1 SGDLS, CDR2 YYNGEE. CDR3 sequence: CASSVGTGLGTGELFF.

The chain combines TRBV6-5 with TRBJ2-5; without DNA, the TCRdb call of TRBD1 cannot be checked. Germline V gene data show CDR1 as MNHEY and CDR2 as SVGAGI. This CDR3 spans 17 amino acids. CDR3 protein: CASSYYGRQPGRETQYF.

The chain links TRBV19 to TRBJ1-1. Per germline, CDR1 LNHDA and CDR2 SQIVND (reference sequence). The CDR3 covers 14 residues. The CDR3 here is CASSIDSMNTEAFF.

The chain's CDR3 is CSARLAGNTGELFF. The chain links TRBV20-1 to TRBJ2-2; TCRdb outputs TRBD2, but without DNA this stays unchecked. Germline V gene data show CDR1 as DFQATT and CDR2 as SNEGSKA (reference sequence). This CDR3 comprises 14 residues.

V is TRBV4-1 and J is TRBJ2-1. From germline, CDR1 is MGHRA and CDR2 YSYEKL. The CDR3 spans 16 residues. Here the CDR3 reads CASSHDGGSFYNEQFF.

CDR3 in amino acids: CATRRGDGTQYF. V usage is TRBV24-1 and J usage is TRBJ2-5; TCRdb proposes TRBD1, but this gene call is untestable without DNA. Germline V gene lookup returns CDR1 KGHDR and CDR2 SFDVKD. This CDR3 spans 12 amino acids.